The 28 T cell receptor beta chains below come from one sample, sequenced in a study of blood T cell repertoires in COVID-19. Clones were read by immunoSEQ multiplex PCR, and TCRdb kept only the in-frame ones, dropping some. Of about 200,000 clones listed, more than 80% are singletons. The sequencing sample was made of peripheral blood. These receptors were collected from a man aged 45-65 years with acute or convalescent COVID-19.

The chain is built from TRBV7-2 and TRBJ2-1, with 9 nucleotides matching TRBD1. Germline-derived CDR1 and CDR2 are SGHTA and FQGNSA. V shed 5 bases and J 5 bases; nucleotides not matched to a gene: 7. This CDR3 is built from 15 residues. The CDR3 reads CASSPDRTGDNEQFF. CDR3 nucleotides: TGTGCCAGCAGCCCCGACCGGACAGGGGACAATGAGCAGTTCTTC.

J is TRBJ2-5 and V is TRBV7-2, with D tentatively TRBD2 (5 bases). Germline V gene sequence: CDR1 SGHTA, CDR2 FQGNSA. This CDR3 contains 16 residues. Deletions cut 5 bases from V and 0 bases from J, with 16 bases between. CDR3 region: CASSPTAGGNQETQYF. The DNA of the CDR3 is TGTGCCAGCAGCCCCACGGCGGGCGGAAACCAAGAGACCCAGTACTTC.

V usage is TRBV7-9 and J usage is TRBJ1-1, with 7 bases lining up with TRBD1. V was pared by 5 bases and J by 1 base, with 4 bases of the junction left unmatched. Germline assignment: CDR1 SEHNR and CDR2 FQNEAQ (reference sequence). There are 14 residues in the CDR3. CDR3: CASSPQGRNTEAFF. The DNA for the CDR3 is TGTGCCAGCAGCCCACAGGGGCGGAACACTGAAGCTTTCTTT.

The chain joins TRBV7-9 to TRBJ2-2; 8 nucleotides match TRBD1. The CDR3 is 12 amino acids. Germline CDR1 reads SEHNR; CDR2 reads FQNEAQ (reference sequence). The junction had 0 bases not matched to a gene; V was cut back by 9 bases and J by 3 bases. DNA for the CDR3: TGTGCCAGACAGGGGGACACCGGGGAGCTGTTTTTT. This gives the protein CARQGDTGELFF.

The chain recombines TRBV18 with TRBJ2-7; TRBD2 matches 8 bases. This CDR3 is 16 amino acids long. Germline V gene sequence: CDR1 KGHSH, CDR2 LQKENI. The CDR3 nucleotides read TGTGCCAGCTCACCACTGGGACTAGGGGGGTCCTCCGAGCAGTACGTC. This translates into CASSPLGLGGSSEQYV.

The V gene is TRBV3-1 (or the pseudogene TRBV3-2), the J gene TRBJ1-4, with D possibly matching TRBD1 (6 bases). The CDR3 runs to 16 residues. Germline assignment: CDR1 LGHDT and CDR2 YNNKEL (reference sequence). The V gene lost 2 bases and the J gene lost 8 bases, with 18 bases spanning the gap. CDR3 amino acids: CASSQKGTGYREKLFF. The DNA of the CDR3 is TGTGCCAGCAGCCAAAAGGGAACAGGGTATCGGGAAAAACTGTTTTTT.

The rearrangement uses TRBV28 and TRBJ1-2; 10 bases map to TRBD1. The CDR3 is made up of 17 amino acids. The germline gives CDR1 MDHEN, CDR2 SYDVKM. The V and J ends lost 5 bases and 4 bases, in that order; junction bases with no gene match: 13. The CDR3 nucleotides read TGTGCCAGCAGTCTCCCCGGGACAGGGGCGCAGACCTATGGCTACACCTTC. Its translation is CASSLPGTGAQTYGYTF.

The gene calls are TRBV4-1 and TRBJ2-3, with unresolved D. The CDR3 contains 13 residues. Germline V gene lookup returns CDR1 MGHRA and CDR2 YSYEKL. V dropped 3 bases and J dropped 6 bases, with 10 bases sitting between them. CDR3 loop: CASSHVVEDTQYF. For the CDR3, the DNA is TGCGCCAGCAGCCACGTAGTAGAGGATACGCAGTATTTT.

V and J are TRBV19 and TRBJ2-3; possible D gene TRBD2, 8 bases. Germline CDR1 LNHDA, CDR2 SQIVND (reference sequence). V gave up 11 bases and J gave up 1 base, with 28 bases separating them. The CDR3 runs 18 residues. CDR3 region: CASTGWRSAGGRTDTQYF. In nucleotides, the CDR3 is TGTGCCTCGACAGGGTGGAGGAGCGCGGGAGGTCGCACAGATACGCAGTATTTT. Variable domain in full (rest from reference TRBV19 and TRBJ2-3): DGGITQSPKYLFRKEGQNVTLSCEQNLNHDAMYWYRQDPGQGLRLIYYSQIVNDFQKGDIAEGYSVSREKKESFPLTVTSAQKNPTAFYLCASTGWRSAGGRTDTQYFGPGTRLTVL.

This rearrangement joins TRBV7-3 to TRBJ1-2; D possibly corresponds to TRBD1 (5 bases). Germline CDR1 is SGHTA and CDR2 is FQGTGA. The CDR3 sequence is 14 residues long. The V end was cut by 0 bases, the J end by 2 bases, with 7 bases between. CDR3 in amino acids: CASSLTQGNYGYTF. CDR3 bases: TGTGCCAGCAGCTTAACTCAGGGAAACTATGGCTACACCTTC.

The rearrangement uses TRBV10-1 and TRBJ2-5, with 13 nucleotides matching TRBD2. V lost 3 bases, J lost 5 bases, and 6 bases stayed unmatched. In germline, CDR1 is WNHNN, CDR2 SYGVQD (reference sequence). The CDR3 length is 16 residues. CDR3: CASSEGTSGKRETQYF. Here the CDR3 DNA reads TGCGCCAGCAGTGAAGGGACTAGCGGGAAGAGGGAGACCCAGTACTTC.

The chain couples TRBV27 to TRBJ2-1, with D perhaps matching TRBD1 (5 bases). Germline values: CDR1 MNHEY, CDR2 SMNVEV (reference sequence). V lost 6 bases and J lost 3, with 15 bases in between. CDR3 length: 15 residues. Here the CDR3 reads CASSPGAKFYNEQFF. CDR3 sequence (DNA): TGTGCCAGCAGCCCTGGGGCCAAGTTCTACAATGAGCAGTTCTTC.

The rearrangement joins TRBV6-5 to TRBJ1-2; no reliable D call. The CDR3 totals 15 residues. Deletions cut 0 bases from V and 6 bases from J, with 14 bases between. CDR1 and CDR2 from the germline V gene are MNHEY and SVGAGI. The CDR3 is CASSYSKRGLDGYTF. CDR3 DNA: TGTGCCAGCAGTTACTCGAAACGGGGTCTGGATGGCTACACCTTC.

V is TRBV7-2 and J is TRBJ2-7; 12 positions match TRBD2. The V segment lost 5 bases and the J segment 6 bases; nucleotides outside the gene matches: 8. The germline V gene has CDR1 SGHTA and CDR2 FQGNSA. This CDR3 spans 15 amino acids. The CDR3, as DNA: TGTGCCAGCAGCACCCGGACTAGCGGGATCCTCGAGCAGTACTTC. Protein product: CASSTRTSGILEQYF.

This clone was detected only a few times. This chain connects TRBV10-3 to TRBJ1-1, with D tentatively TRBD1 (6 bases). CDR3 length: 14 amino acids. Between the trimmed V and J ends, which lost 7 bases and 3 bases, there was a span of 15 bases. The germline V gene has CDR1 ENHRY and CDR2 SYGVKD. The CDR3 protein is CAITTGIWDTEAFF. DNA of the CDR3: TGTGCCATCACCACAGGGATTTGGGACACTGAAGCTTTCTTT.

V is TRBV5-1 and J is TRBJ1-1, with TRBD1 matching over 7 bases. The CDR3 contains 13 residues. Per germline, CDR1 SGHRS and CDR2 YFSETQ. V dropped 2 bases and J dropped 5; count of bases not matched to a gene: 3. The CDR3 here is CASSFTGDTEAFF. In nucleotides, the CDR3 is TGCGCCAGCAGCTTTACAGGGGATACTGAAGCTTTCTTT. Looking up the rest from reference TRBV5-1 and TRBJ1-1 gives the full variable domain: KAGVTQTPRYLIKTRGQQVTLSCSPISGHRSVSWYQQTPGQGLQFLFEYFSETQRNKGNFPGRFSGRQFSNSRSEMNVSTLELGDSALYLCASSFTGDTEAFFGQGTRLTVV.

The chain is built from TRBV29-1 and TRBJ2-7; 8 bases align to TRBD1. CDR1 and CDR2 (germline): SQVTM, ANQGSEA. CDR3 length: 12 amino acids. V shed 5 bases and J 2 bases; nucleotides not matched to a gene: 2. The chain's CDR3 is CSVQGAAYEQYF. Here the CDR3 DNA reads TGCAGCGTTCAGGGGGCAGCCTACGAGCAGTACTTC.

The J gene is TRBJ2-5, the V gene TRBV7-9, with D possibly matching TRBD1 (6 bases). The germline V gene encodes CDR1 SEHNR and CDR2 FQNEAQ (reference sequence). The CDR3 is made up of 14 amino acids. Trimming took off 5 bases at V and 1 base at J, with 11 bases between the two ends. The CDR3 here is CASSKGQGQETQYF. CDR3 nucleotides: TGTGCCAGCAGCAAGGGACAAGGCCAAGAGACCCAGTACTTC.

The rearrangement joins TRBV27 to TRBJ2-2, with D maybe TRBD1 (6 bases). Per the germline V gene, CDR1 is MNHEY and CDR2 is SMNVEV (reference sequence). Trimming removed 6 bases from V and 6 bases from J, with 14 bases in between. There are 14 residues in the CDR3. The CDR3 here is CASRKNRVPGELFF. CDR3 coding DNA: TGTGCCAGCAGAAAGAACAGGGTCCCCGGGGAGCTGTTTTTT.

The chain has TRBV7-9 and TRBJ2-7, with 9 bases matching TRBD2. The trim removed 5 bases at V and 1 base at J, leaving 6 bases unmatched. CDR1 is SEHNR, CDR2 FQNEAQ, per germline (reference sequence). This CDR3 contains 15 residues. This CDR3 reads CASSRSGSLSYEQYF. The CDR3, as DNA: TGTGCCAGCAGCCGTAGCGGGAGTCTTTCCTACGAGCAGTACTTC.

The CDR3, as DNA: TGTGCCAGCAGCTTAGGTAGCGGGGGGGCCATTGAGCAGTTCTTC. Translation: CASSLGSGGAIEQFF. The genes are TRBV7-9 and TRBJ2-1; TRBD2 agrees at 11 bases. The ends lost 1 base at V and 9 bases at J; junction bases unmatched: 5. Germline V CDR1 and CDR2: SEHNR, FQNEAQ (reference sequence). The CDR3 is made up of 15 amino acids.

The rearrangement links TRBV23-1 to TRBJ2-5; 9 bases are a match to TRBD2. TRBV23-1 belongs to the ORF category, with a function that is uncertain. The V and J ends lost 8 bases and 0 bases, in that order; junction bases with no gene match: 4. CDR3 length: 14 residues. CDR3 amino acids: CASGASGDQETQYF. Here the CDR3 DNA reads TGCGCCAGCGGGGCTAGCGGGGACCAAGAGACCCAGTACTTC.

The gene calls are TRBV27 and TRBJ1-5, with 7 bases identical to TRBD1. The CDR3 sequence is 15 residues long. Trimming at V came to 3 bases and at J to 5 bases, leaving 7 bases not matched to a gene. Germline-derived CDR1 and CDR2 are MNHEY and SMNVEV (reference sequence). CDR3 amino acids: CASSLTGLGDQPQHF. The CDR3 DNA sequence: TGTGCCAGCAGTTTGACAGGGCTGGGTGATCAGCCCCAGCATTTT.

The chain uses TRBV28 and TRBJ2-7; D may be TRBD2 (6 bases). The CDR3 totals 13 residues. V was clipped by 6 bases and J by 0 bases, with 9 bases between them. The germline V gene encodes CDR1 MDHEN and CDR2 SYDVKM. CDR3 protein: CASRGGSSYEQYF. CDR3 in DNA: TGTGCCAGCAGGGGGGGAAGCTCCTACGAGCAGTACTTC.

This clone was seen only once. The chain employs TRBV12-3 or TRBV12-4 and TRBJ2-3; 7 nucleotides align to TRBD1. Trimming cost V 6 bases and J 3 bases; bases outside gene matches: 3. The CDR3 sequence is 13 residues long. The CDR3 DNA reads as TGTGCCAGCAGCCAGGGGGTTACAGATACGCAGTATTTT. Protein product: CASSQGVTDTQYF.

The chain couples TRBV29-1 to TRBJ2-1, with TRBD1 matching over 10 bases. There are 15 residues in the CDR3. Germline CDR1 is SQVTM and CDR2 is ANQGSEA. V trimming: 2 bases; J trimming: 9 bases; junction bases outside the gene matches: 10. The CDR3 nucleotides read TGCAGCGTTGAAATCGGGACAGGGGCGAGCGGTGAGCAGTTCTTC. This gives the protein CSVEIGTGASGEQFF.

This clone was counted between two and nine times. This chain uses TRBV27 with TRBJ2-7, with 7 bases identical to TRBD2. The J segment lost 3 bases and the V segment lost 2 bases, leaving 1 base of the junction unmatched. The CDR3 loop spans 13 amino acids. Germline assignment: CDR1 MNHEY and CDR2 SMNVEV (reference sequence). The CDR3 nucleotides are TGTGCCAGCAGTTTAGCGGGGGACTACGAGCAGTACTTC. It translates to CASSLAGDYEQYF.

V gene TRBV2 combines with J gene TRBJ2-7, with TRBD2 matching over 7 bases. From germline, CDR1 is SNHLY and CDR2 FYNNEI. The CDR3 sequence is 15 residues long. With 2 bases clipped from V and 6 bases from J, the junction kept 10 bases outside the gene matches. The CDR3 is CASSEPGGRIGEQYF. CDR3 coding DNA: TGTGCCAGCAGTGAACCGGGCGGGAGAATTGGCGAGCAGTACTTC.